The 25 T cell receptor beta chains reported below all come from one sample, sequenced in a study of PD-L1 blockade in urothelial cancer. Indicated time point: pretreatment peripheral blood. The protocol was immunoSEQ multiplex PCR, while the TCRdb copy is restricted to in-frame clones and leaves out a portion. Among some 90,000 clones listed, roughly 90% were seen once. Specimen: PBMCs, collected around atezolizumab (anti-PD-L1) treatment. All receptors derive from an elderly woman with urothelial cancer.

This clone was observed a single time. The chain recombines TRBV27 with TRBJ1-2; 8 nucleotides line up with TRBD1. From germline, CDR1 is MNHEY and CDR2 SMNVEV (reference sequence). J lost 4 bases, V lost 4 bases, and 20 bases had no gene match. There are 19 residues in the CDR3. CDR3 amino acids: CASSSRILDQGAAGYGYTF. The CDR3 DNA sequence: TGTGCCAGCAGTTCTCGAATCCTCGATCAGGGGGCCGCGGGCTATGGCTACACCTTC.

The V and J genes are TRBV5-1 and TRBJ2-1; possibly TRBD2 for D (5 bases). CDR1 and CDR2 from the germline V gene are SGHRS and YFSETQ. The CDR3 is 15 amino acids. Trimming removed 0 bases from V and 5 bases from J, with 12 bases in between. CDR3 residues: CASSLGGIDNNEQFF. DNA for the CDR3: TGCGCCAGCAGCTTGGGAGGGATTGATAACAATGAGCAGTTCTTC.

The rearrangement uses TRBV27 and TRBJ2-5; TRBD1 might be the D (6 bases). With 7 bases removed from V and 5 bases from J, the gap between germline ends came to 14 bases. The CDR3 runs to 13 residues. In germline, CDR1 is MNHEY, CDR2 SMNVEV (reference sequence). CDR3 nucleotide sequence: TGTGCCAGCACCTACAGGGTTGGGGAGACCCAGTACTTC. Encoded protein: CASTYRVGETQYF.

This clone was detected only once. CDR3 protein: CATSRDLLATSTDTQYF. CDR3 bases: TGTGCCACCAGCAGAGACCTACTAGCGACTAGCACAGATACGCAGTATTTT. The genes are TRBV15 and TRBJ2-3; 7 nucleotides line up with TRBD2. Germline lookup yields CDR1 LNHNV and CDR2 YYDKDF (reference sequence). The V and J ends lost 0 bases and 0 bases, in that order; junction bases with no gene match: 6. The length of the CDR3 is 17 residues.

The chain carries TRBV29-1 and TRBJ2-1; D might be TRBD1 (6 bases). The CDR3 is made up of 13 amino acids. Germline lookup yields CDR1 SQVTM and CDR2 ANQGSEA. The V end was cut by 6 bases, the J end by 3 bases, with 12 bases between. The CDR3 bases are TGCAGCGTGGACAGAGCCCACTACAATGAGCAGTTCTTC. Residues: CSVDRAHYNEQFF.

V gene TRBV4-1 combines with J gene TRBJ1-1; 10 bases map to TRBD1. The germline V gene has CDR1 MGHRA and CDR2 YSYEKL. V lost 1 base and J lost 10; bases outside the gene matches: 6. There are 14 residues in the CDR3. The CDR3 nucleotides read TGCGCCAGCAGCCAAGTCGGACAGGGGGGGCGAGCTTTCTTT. Amino acids: CASSQVGQGGRAFF.

The CDR3 DNA reads TGTGCCAGCAGTGTGGGACAGGGGGTTGGGGAGACCCAGTACTTC. This encodes CASSVGQGVGETQYF. The gene calls are TRBV6-1 and TRBJ2-5; TRBD1 aligns across 11 bases. CDR3 length equals 15 residues. The trim removed 4 bases at V and 5 bases at J, leaving 6 bases unmatched. Germline-derived CDR1 and CDR2 are MNHNS and SASEGT.

This clone appeared a few times. The genes are TRBV10-3 and TRBJ2-5, with a tentative D call TRBD2 (6 bases). Trimming removed 4 bases at V and 5 bases at J, with 17 bases between. Germline values: CDR1 ENHRY, CDR2 SYGVKD. The CDR3 contains 15 residues. DNA of the CDR3: TGTGCCATCAGTGGGGGACTCGCCTTGATGGAGACCCAGTACTTC. Encoded protein: CAISGGLALMETQYF.

This chain joins TRBV30 and TRBJ1-2, with D maybe TRBD1 (5 bases). The CDR3 length is 15 residues. V gave up 4 bases and J gave up 2 bases, with 17 bases separating them. CDR1 GTSNPN and CDR2 SVGIG come from the germline V gene (reference sequence). CDR3 sequence: CAWTRQTVPNYGYTF. CDR3 nucleotides: TGTGCCTGGACCAGACAGACCGTACCGAACTATGGCTACACCTTC.

The V call is TRBV7-2, the J call TRBJ2-5; TRBD2 aligns across 12 bases. Trimming took 4 bases from V and 5 from J; bases not matched to a gene: 5. Germline V CDR1 and CDR2: SGHTA, FQGNSA. The CDR3 extends over 15 amino acids. Here the CDR3 DNA reads TGTGCCAGCAGCTCAACTAGCGGGAGGCATGAGACCCAGTACTTC. Translation: CASSSTSGRHETQYF.

The DNA for the CDR3 is TGTGCCAGCGACAGGGGGTTCAATCAGCCCCAGCATTTT. Encoded protein: CASDRGFNQPQHF. The rearrangement joins TRBV6-1 to TRBJ1-5; 9 bases agree with TRBD1. The trim removed 8 bases at V and 3 bases at J, leaving 2 bases unmatched. From germline, CDR1 is MNHNS and CDR2 SASEGT. The CDR3 runs 13 residues.

The chain joins TRBV27 to TRBJ2-2, with 8 bases aligning to TRBD2. The CDR3 consists of 17 residues. CDR1 and CDR2 (germline): MNHEY, SMNVEV (reference sequence). The V segment lost 5 bases and the J segment 7 bases; nucleotides outside the gene matches: 15. In DNA form, the CDR3 reads TGTGCCAGCAGTCCCCTCCCCGGGACTAGTAGCGGCGGGGAGCTGTTTTTT. It codes for CASSPLPGTSSGGELFF.

This chain links TRBV6-1 with TRBJ1-4; TRBD1 matches 8 bases. CDR1 is MNHNS, CDR2 SASEGT, per germline. Germline trimming cut 2 bases from V and 15 bases from J; bases unmatched to any gene: 8. The CDR3 totals 13 residues. DNA of the CDR3: TGTGCCAGCAGTGAACGCGGACAGGGCATGGTGTTTTTT. Residues: CASSERGQGMVFF.

The chain recombines TRBV7-6 with TRBJ2-2, with TRBD2 matching 12 bases. V trimming: 5 bases; J trimming: 2 bases; junction bases outside the gene matches: 3. The CDR3 has 16 residues. Germline values: CDR1 SGHVS, CDR2 FNYEAQ. The CDR3 region is CASSPGLAGNTGELFF. The CDR3 nucleotides are TGTGCCAGCAGCCCCGGACTAGCGGGAAACACCGGGGAGCTGTTTTTT.

The chain uses TRBV29-1 and TRBJ2-1; 10 bases are a match to TRBD2. The CDR3 extends over 15 amino acids. Germline V lookup: CDR1 SQVTM, CDR2 ANQGSEA. V lost 7 bases to trimming and J lost 3 bases; unmatched junction nucleotides: 9. In DNA form, the CDR3 reads TGCAGCGCTAGACCCGCTAGCGGGAGCTACAATGAGCAGTTCTTC. As protein: CSARPASGSYNEQFF.

The chain couples TRBV28 to TRBJ2-7; D is uncertain. The ends were cut back, 3 bases at V and 4 bases at J, with 10 bases in the middle. Germline V gene data show CDR1 as MDHEN and CDR2 as SYDVKM. This CDR3 contains 13 residues. DNA for the CDR3: TGTGCCAGCAGTTTGAACTCGCCATACGAGCAGTACTTC. Translating gives CASSLNSPYEQYF.

The CDR3 loop reads CASSPAGGLTDTQYF. The CDR3 region has the DNA TGTGCCAGCAGTCCAGCCGGGGGGCTCACAGATACGCAGTATTTT. The chain is built from TRBV28 and TRBJ2-3, with a tentative D call TRBD2 (7 bases). The V end was cut by 5 bases, the J end by 2 bases, with 14 bases between. Germline-derived CDR1 and CDR2 are MDHEN and SYDVKM. The CDR3 runs 15 residues.

The chain carries TRBV7-3 and TRBJ2-6; possibly TRBD1 for D (5 bases). CDR1 SGHTA and CDR2 FQGTGA come from the germline V gene. CDR3 size: 17 residues. The V end was cut by 1 base, the J end by 1 base, with 11 bases between. The CDR3, as DNA: TGTGCCAGCAGCTTAAAAGGGGATAGGTCTGGGGCCAACGTCCTGACTTTC. This translates into CASSLKGDRSGANVLTF.

In this sample, this clone turned up a few times. The gene calls are TRBV27 and TRBJ2-1; 8 nucleotides agree with TRBD2. J was trimmed by 5 bases and V by 5 bases; bases with no gene match: 14. The germline V gene encodes CDR1 MNHEY and CDR2 SMNVEV (reference sequence). The CDR3 runs to 17 residues. CDR3 loop: CASSPPLGLAGDNEQFF. In nucleotides, the CDR3 is TGTGCCAGCAGTCCCCCCCTCGGGCTAGCGGGCGACAATGAGCAGTTCTTC.

This sequence joins TRBV5-1 and TRBJ1-4, with 9 bases that match TRBD1. V shed 0 bases and J 7 bases; nucleotides not matched to a gene: 7. The germline CDR1 and CDR2 sequences are SGHRS and YFSETQ. This CDR3 comprises 16 residues. CDR3 nucleotide sequence: TGCGCCAGCAGCTTGGCCACGGGACAGGGAGTTGAAAAACTGTTTTTT. Protein: CASSLATGQGVEKLFF.

In this sample, this clone turned up once. CDR3 residues: CASSLGRRGTGELFF. CDR3 nucleotides: TGTGCCAGCAGCTTAGGGCGACGGGGCACCGGGGAGCTGTTTTTT. This chain joins TRBV7-8 and TRBJ2-2; TRBD2 is a possible D gene (5 bases). From germline, CDR1 is SGHVS and CDR2 FQNEAQ. V lost 1 base to trimming and J lost 4 bases, with 10 bases between them. This CDR3 spans 15 amino acids.

The gene calls are TRBV5-1 and TRBJ1-1, with D possibly matching TRBD1 (5 bases). The CDR3 has 14 residues. The germline CDR1 and CDR2 sequences are SGHRS and YFSETQ. Between the trimmed V and J ends, which lost 4 bases and 4 bases, there was a span of 14 bases. The CDR3 DNA sequence: TGCGCCAGCAGCAACCCTTCCGGGGGCACTGAAGCTTTCTTT. Its protein is CASSNPSGGTEAFF.

The chain recombines TRBV7-3 with TRBJ2-5, with D possibly matching TRBD2 (5 bases). CDR3 length: 13 residues. Trimming removed 5 bases from V and 8 bases from J, with 15 bases in between. Germline V gene sequence: CDR1 SGHTA, CDR2 FQGTGA. In DNA form, the CDR3 reads TGTGCCAGCAGCCGCGGGCCAAGAGACACCCAGTACTTC. Residues: CASSRGPRDTQYF. Together with reference TRBV7-3 and TRBJ2-5, the CDR3 gives the full variable domain: GAGVSQTPSNKVTEKGKYVELRCDPISGHTALYWYRQSLGQGPEFLIYFQGTGAADDSGLPNDRFFAVRPEGSVSTLKIQRTERGDSAVYLCASSRGPRDTQYFGPGTRLLVL.

With respect to this clone: Other DNA sequences in this sample translate to the same CDR3. This rearrangement joins TRBV6-6 to TRBJ1-2; D possibly corresponds to TRBD1 (5 bases). The V gene lost 0 bases and the J gene lost 1 base, with 6 bases spanning the gap. Per the germline V gene, CDR1 is MNHNY and CDR2 is SVGAGI (reference sequence). This CDR3 region has 14 residues. The CDR3 region is CASSYSQGNYGYTF. The CDR3 bases are TGTGCCAGCAGTTACTCGCAGGGTAACTATGGCTACACCTTC.

The chain joins TRBV21-1 to TRBJ2-7; the tabulated D call, TRBD2, remains unverified against the DNA. TRBV21-1 represents a pseudogene. CDR3 length equals 15 residues. This CDR3 reads CASSPQGRDGYEQYF. The CDR3 DNA is TGTGCCAGCAGCCCCCAGGGGAGGGACGGGTACGAGCAGTACTTC.